This record concerns one TCR beta chain sequence. Germline CDR1 reads SNHLY; CDR2 reads FYNNEI. Trimming removed 0 bases at V and 3 bases at J, with 14 bases between. This CDR3 region has 16 residues. This record comes from a study of T cell responses to AZD1222 COVID-19 vaccine. Only in-frame clones appear in the TCRdb table, and some are missing; sequencing was by immunoSEQ multiplex PCR. The sample has just over 90,000 clones, more than 80% seen once; the top ten hold more than 2%. The gene calls are TRBV2 and TRBJ2-5; perhaps TRBD2 as D (5 bases). The sample was peripheral blood, taken 28 days after the second AZD1222 dose. The TCR originated in an adult who received the AZD1222 COVID-19 vaccine. CDR3 nucleotide sequence: TGTGCCAGCAGTGAAGCGCTTCCGGGGATCAAAGAGACCCAGTACTTC. Translation: CASSEALPGIKETQYF.